The rows below give T cell receptor beta chains drawn from one sample of a study of shared clonotypes between healthy human individuals. TCRdb's table, derived via immunoSEQ multiplex PCR, lists solely in-frame clones and lacks some. The table records a few million clones, just over 90% of them present only once. Material: naive CD4+ T cells from PBMCs. The receptor set was obtained from a man between 18 and 29 years old in good health. Some clones in this sample may be carry-over from other donors' samples. CDR3s include the opening cysteine and the closing phenylalanine or tryptophan. The D gene is left open where the match is weak. Only some rows state a clone size, as once, few, many or a class for expanded clones.

CDR3	DNA	V	size	D	J
CASSWTGESYGYTF	TGTGCCAGCAGTTGGACAGGGGAGAGCTATGGCTACACCTTC	TRBV28	.	TRBD1	TRBJ1-2
CASRLGLAEYDYEQYF	TGCGCCAGCAGACTTGGTCTAGCGGAATATGACTACGAGCAGTACTTC	TRBV5-1	.	TRBD2	TRBJ2-7
CASSFTGRASYEQYF	TGTGCCAGCAGTTTTACCGGGAGAGCATCCTACGAGCAGTACTTC	TRBV2	.	.	TRBJ2-7
CASSPLRGDTEAFF	TGTGCCAGCTCACCACTACGGGGGGACACTGAAGCTTTCTTT	TRBV18	.	.	TRBJ1-1
CASSEAGGGHQPQHF	TGTGCCAGCAGTGAAGCAGGAGGCGGTCATCAGCCCCAGCATTTT	TRBV6-1	.	.	TRBJ1-5
CASSPRQGNEQFF	TGTGCCAGCTCACCACGACAAGGGAATGAGCAGTTCTTC	TRBV18	.	.	TRBJ2-1
CASSGKAWGLNTEAFF	TGTGCCAGCAGTGGTAAGGCTTGGGGACTGAACACTGAAGCTTTCTTT	TRBV28	.	.	TRBJ1-1
CASSTPPGTGPLSNQPQHF	TGTGCCAGTAGTACCCCCCCCGGGACAGGGCCGCTCAGCAATCAGCCCCAGCATTTT	TRBV19	.	TRBD1	TRBJ1-5
CASSPGQGGYEQYF	TGTGCCAGCAGCCCGGGACAGGGAGGTTACGAGCAGTACTTC	TRBV7-2	once	TRBD1	TRBJ2-7
CASSIPSNMETQYF	TGTGCCAGCAGCATACCTAGTAATATGGAGACCCAGTACTTC	TRBV5-4	.	.	TRBJ2-5
CASSASPEGRLNEKLFF	TGCGCCAGCAGCGCTTCCCCCGAAGGGCGGCTTAATGAAAAACTGTTTTTT	TRBV4-3	.	.	TRBJ1-4
CASSLSLRDRNYGYTF	TGTGCCAGCAGTTTATCCTTACGGGACAGGAACTATGGCTACACCTTC	TRBV28	.	TRBD1	TRBJ1-2
CASSFDRASAGANVLTF	TGTGCCAGCAGCTTCGACAGGGCTAGTGCTGGGGCCAACGTCCTGACTTTC	TRBV5-8	.	TRBD1	TRBJ2-6
CASSIRLAGGTGELFF	TGTGCCAGTAGTATAAGGCTAGCGGGAGGGACCGGGGAGCTGTTTTTT	TRBV19	.	TRBD2	TRBJ2-2
CASSYQSEGGTDTQYF	TGTGCCAGCAGCTACCAATCGGAGGGGGGCACAGATACGCAGTATTTT	TRBV7-2	.	.	TRBJ2-3
CASRGQGVRLARGRKTQYF	TGTGCCAGCAGGGGACAGGGGGTGCGACTAGCGAGAGGGAGGAAGACCCAGTACTTC	TRBV28	once	TRBD1	TRBJ2-5
CASSLPQTDTQYF	TGCGCCAGCAGCTTACCGCAGACAGATACGCAGTATTTT	TRBV5-1	once	.	TRBJ2-3
CASSSTSGRWNNEQFF	TGTGCCAGCAGCTCGACTAGCGGGAGGTGGAACAATGAGCAGTTCTTC	TRBV7-3	.	TRBD2	TRBJ2-1
CASSPQPGQEAFF	TGTGCCAGCAGCCCCCAACCGGGACAGGAAGCTTTCTTT	TRBV7-8	.	TRBD1	TRBJ1-1
CSVRGRLFNEQFF	TGCAGCGTTCGAGGTCGGCTTTTTAATGAGCAGTTCTTC	TRBV29-1	.	.	TRBJ2-1
CASGQGASSDTQYF	TGCGCCAGCGGACAGGGGGCGAGCTCAGATACGCAGTATTTT	TRBV5-1	.	TRBD1	TRBJ2-3
CASSDSNWETQYF	TGTGCCAGCAGTGACTCTAACTGGGAGACCCAGTACTTC	TRBV2	once	.	TRBJ2-5
CSVRPGTPTDTQYF	TGCAGCGTGAGACCCGGGACCCCCACAGATACGCAGTATTTT	TRBV29-1	once	.	TRBJ2-3
CASRSDASYNEQFF	TGTGCCAGCAGGTCTGACGCTTCCTACAATGAGCAGTTCTTC	TRBV6-5	.	.	TRBJ2-1
CASSADYNEQFF	TGTGCCAGCAGTGCGGACTACAATGAGCAGTTCTTC	TRBV2	few	.	TRBJ2-1
CASSLSASGRDDEQFF	TGTGCCAGCAGCTTGTCGGCTAGCGGGAGAGACGATGAGCAGTTCTTC	TRBV5-4	.	TRBD2	TRBJ2-1
CATSRDGGTSGSIPYNEQFF	TGTGCCACCAGCAGAGATGGAGGGACTAGCGGGAGTATCCCCTACAATGAGCAGTTCTTC	TRBV15	.	TRBD2	TRBJ2-1
CATSRQGTDTQYF	TGTGCCACTTCGCGACAGGGCACAGATACGCAGTATTTT	TRBV11-2	.	.	TRBJ2-3
CASSSLAGGTDTQYF	TGTGCCAGCTCGAGCCTAGCGGGAGGCACAGATACGCAGTATTTT	TRBV18	.	TRBD2	TRBJ2-3
CASSYTRTGITEQYF	TGTGCCAGTAGTTATACTCGGACAGGGATTACCGAGCAGTACTTC	TRBV19	once	TRBD1	TRBJ2-7
CASSPTGLDYGYTF	TGCGCCAGCAGCCCGACAGGGTTGGACTATGGCTACACCTTC	TRBV5-1	.	TRBD1	TRBJ1-2
CASSPGTSGSYEQYF	TGTGCCAGCAGCCCTGGGACTAGCGGCTCCTACGAGCAGTACTTC	TRBV7-9	.	TRBD2	TRBJ2-7
CASSTTSGRALYEQYF	TGTGCCAGCAGTACCACTAGCGGGAGGGCCCTATACGAGCAGTACTTC	TRBV28	.	TRBD2	TRBJ2-7
CASSPELFTDTQYF	TGTGCCAGCTCACCGGAACTATTCACAGATACGCAGTATTTT	TRBV18	.	.	TRBJ2-3
CATRGASLGMGELFF	TGTGCCACCAGAGGGGCTAGTTTGGGCATGGGGGAGCTGTTTTTT	TRBV15	.	.	TRBJ2-2
CASSRQVIEAFF	TGTGCCAGCAGCCGACAGGTCATTGAAGCTTTCTTT	TRBV2	.	.	TRBJ1-1
CASRRPGGGPWHF	TGTGCCAGCAGACGACCAGGGGGGGGGCCCTGGCATTTT	TRBV28	.	TRBD1	TRBJ1-5
CASSLVLAGGPVKGEQFF	TGTGCCAGCAGCTTAGTACTAGCGGGAGGGCCAGTGAAGGGTGAGCAGTTCTTC	TRBV7-9	.	TRBD2	TRBJ2-1
CASSPQTGPNEKLFF	TGTGCCAGCAGCCCTCAGACAGGGCCGAATGAAAAACTGTTTTTT	TRBV7-9	.	TRBD1	TRBJ1-4
CASSPRGRDYNEQFF	TGTGCCAGCAGCCCGCGGGGAAGGGACTACAATGAGCAGTTCTTC	TRBV7-9	.	.	TRBJ2-1
CASSKGRMQETQYF	TGTGCCAGCTCCAAGGGACGGATGCAAGAGACCCAGTACTTC	TRBV2	once	.	TRBJ2-5